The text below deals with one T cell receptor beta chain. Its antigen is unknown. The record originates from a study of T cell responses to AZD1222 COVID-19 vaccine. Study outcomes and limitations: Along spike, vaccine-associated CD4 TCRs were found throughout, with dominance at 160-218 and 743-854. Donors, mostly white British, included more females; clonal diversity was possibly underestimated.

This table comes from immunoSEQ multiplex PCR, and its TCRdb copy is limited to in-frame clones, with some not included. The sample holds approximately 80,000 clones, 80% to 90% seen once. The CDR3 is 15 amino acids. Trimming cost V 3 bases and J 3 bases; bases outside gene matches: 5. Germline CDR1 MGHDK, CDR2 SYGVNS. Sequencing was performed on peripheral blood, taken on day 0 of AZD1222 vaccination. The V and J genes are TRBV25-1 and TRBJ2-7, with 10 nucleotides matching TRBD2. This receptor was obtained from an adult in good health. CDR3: CASSDLAGGLYEQYF. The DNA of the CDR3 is TGTGCCAGCAGTGATTTAGCGGGAGGCCTCTACGAGCAGTACTTC.